Listed below are T cell receptor beta chains from one sample, sequenced in a study of vaccination and CD4 T cells after COVID-19. No antigen has been identified for these receptors. TCRdb used MiXCR to reprocess the PCR reads, holding one entry per CDR3 protein. Here the sample spans around 5,500 distinct CDR3 sequences, about 30% being singletons. Sequenced here: CD4+ T cells from blood, cultured in vitro, sampled after SARS-CoV-2 vaccination. These receptors all come from a human donor who had recovered from COVID-19. Each CDR3 is given with its conserved first and last residue. Each record gives: clone size, D gene, J gene, V gene, CDR3 DNA, CDR3 protein. D genes are given only for firm matches. A row's size may be missing; if present it is once, few, many or a size class.

. . TRBJ1-5 TRBV6-1 TGTGCCAGCAGGAATAGTGGGGGCAATCAGCCCCAGCATTTT CASRNSGGNQPQHF
few TRBD1 TRBJ1-2 TRBV24-1 TGTGCCACCAGGCCGGGACAGGGGAACTATGGCTACACCTTC CATRPGQGNYGYTF
. TRBD2 TRBJ2-3 TRBV15 TGTGCCACCAGCAGACCCGGATCCCCCGGGGGGAGCACAGATACGCAGTATTTT CATSRPGSPGGSTDTQYF
few . TRBJ1-5 TRBV20-1 TGCAGTGCTAGAGATAACAGGAGCCCGAATAGCAATCAGCCCCAGCATTTT CSARDNRSPNSNQPQHF
. . TRBJ1-2 TRBV6-1 TGTGCCAGCAGGGAACAGGGTGGGGGATATGGCTACACCTTC CASREQGGGYGYTF
. . TRBJ2-2 TRBV6-1 TGTGCCAGCAGTCAGGGTAACGGGGAGCTGTTTTTT CASSQGNGELFF
large TRBD2 TRBJ2-7 TRBV20-1 TGCAGTGCTAGCCCTACTAGCGGGGGGGTATACGAGCAGTACTTC CSASPTSGGVYEQYF
few TRBD2 TRBJ2-1 TRBV10-3 TGTGCCATCAGTGGGGCGACTAGCGGGGTATACAATGAGCAGTTCTTC CAISGATSGVYNEQFF
. . TRBJ1-1 TRBV5-3 TGTGCCAGAAGCTTAATAGCCGGAGGAGTCCTAACTGAAGCTTTCTTT CARSLIAGGVLTEAFF
medium-sized TRBD1 TRBJ2-5 TRBV20-1 TGCAGTGCACGGACAGGGTCAGGAGAGACCCAGTACTTC CSARTGSGETQYF
. TRBD2 TRBJ2-1 TRBV10-1 TGCGCCAGCAGTGACATGCGGGAGCCTACCTACAATGAGCAGTTCTTC CASSDMREPTYNEQFF
medium-sized . TRBJ2-3 TRBV20-1 TGCAGTAATGACGGACGGGGCACAGATACGCAGTATTTT CSNDGRGTDTQYF
few TRBD2 TRBJ2-1 TRBV7-9 TGTGCCAGCAGCTTCGAGAGGCTAGCGGGGGGTCAGGAGCAGTTCTTC CASSFERLAGGQEQFF
few . TRBJ2-3 TRBV7-9 TGTGCCAGCAGCTTAGTGCACGATACGCAGTATTTT CASSLVHDTQYF
. . TRBJ2-1 TRBV20-1 TGCAGTGCTAGACTTCGGGGGGCATTGAGGAATGAGCAGTTCTTC CSARLRGALRNEQFF
. . TRBJ2-1 TRBV28 TGTGCCAGCAGTTTATCCAGGGATGAGCAGTTCTTC CASSLSRDEQFF
few TRBD1 TRBJ1-1 TRBV27 TGTGCCAGCAGTTTACTGGCAGGGGGCGGGTTTGGGACTGAAGCTTTCTTT CASSLLAGGGFGTEAFF
. . TRBJ1-1 TRBV5-4 TGTGCCAGCAGCTTGGCGGCAGTCAACACTGAAGCTTTCTTT CASSLAAVNTEAFF
. TRBD2 TRBJ2-3 TRBV20-1 TGCAGTGCTTTAGCGGGTACGATCACAGATACGCAGTATTTT CSALAGTITDTQYF
. TRBD1 TRBJ1-5 TRBV6-1 TGTGCCAGCAGCCCTTCGAGACAGGGGGGTTATCAGCCCCAGCATTTT CASSPSRQGGYQPQHF
. . TRBJ2-5 TRBV29-1 TGCAGCGTTGAAGATCCGGGTAAAGAGACCCAGTACTTC CSVEDPGKETQYF
. TRBD1 TRBJ2-7 TRBV7-8 TGTGCCAGCAGCGTTAGAGGGACAGCAAACTACGAGCAGTACTTC CASSVRGTANYEQYF
. . TRBJ2-4 TRBV6-1 TGTGCCAGCACCCAGGTAATCTGGGGGGACATTCAGTACTTC CASTQVIWGDIQYF
. TRBD2 TRBJ2-3 TRBV20-1 TGCAGTGCTAGAGAGGGTAGCGGGAGGTACCACACAGATACGCAGTATTTT CSAREGSGRYHTDTQYF
few TRBD2 TRBJ2-7 TRBV11-3 TGTGCCAGCAGCTCCAGCGGGAGGGACTACGAGCAGTACTTC CASSSSGRDYEQYF
. TRBD1 TRBJ1-2 TRBV15 TGTGCCACCAGCAGAGATCAACAGGGGGTGAATTTCTATGGCTACACCTTC CATSRDQQGVNFYGYTF
. TRBD1 TRBJ2-2 TRBV11-3 TGTGCCAGCAGCCTAGGGGGAGCGAGGGGGCAAACCGGGGAGCTGTTTTTT CASSLGGARGQTGELFF
few TRBD1 TRBJ2-5 TRBV29-1 TGCAGCGTAGACAGGGGTATTAAGACCCAGTACTTC CSVDRGIKTQYF